This paragraph covers one TCR beta chain sequence. Its antigen is still unknown. The data were taken from a study of PD-1 blockade in classical Hodgkin lymphoma. Notes on the study in general: Prior therapy or disease activity may underlie the repertoire differences, whose causes remain undefined. Newly diagnosed patients were said to have less baseline TCR diversity than healthy donors did. It was CD4+ TCR diversity, not CD8+, that rose significantly by C4D1.

Time point described: cycle 4 day 1 (C4D1), after five to seven weeks of nivolumab. In every patient, relapse followed autologous stem cell transplantation, while exposure to brentuximab vedotin differed. The V gene end was trimmed by 6 bases and the J gene end by 4 bases; junction bases not matched to a gene: 9. Germline CDR1 reads KGHSH; CDR2 reads LQKENI. This CDR3 is 15 amino acids long. Generated by immunoSEQ multiplex PCR, the TCRdb table keeps only in-frame clones and is missing some. The profile shows roughly 100,000 clones, more than 70% of them singletons. The TCR was taken from a human donor with classical Hodgkin lymphoma. Material: peripheral blood mononuclear cells (PBMCs), obtained before the fourth cycle of nivolumab. This rearrangement joins TRBV18 to TRBJ2-4; 7 bases fit TRBD2. In DNA form, the CDR3 reads TGTGCCAGCTCTATTGAGCTAGCGGAAAAAAACATTCAGTACTTC. This encodes CASSIELAEKNIQYF.